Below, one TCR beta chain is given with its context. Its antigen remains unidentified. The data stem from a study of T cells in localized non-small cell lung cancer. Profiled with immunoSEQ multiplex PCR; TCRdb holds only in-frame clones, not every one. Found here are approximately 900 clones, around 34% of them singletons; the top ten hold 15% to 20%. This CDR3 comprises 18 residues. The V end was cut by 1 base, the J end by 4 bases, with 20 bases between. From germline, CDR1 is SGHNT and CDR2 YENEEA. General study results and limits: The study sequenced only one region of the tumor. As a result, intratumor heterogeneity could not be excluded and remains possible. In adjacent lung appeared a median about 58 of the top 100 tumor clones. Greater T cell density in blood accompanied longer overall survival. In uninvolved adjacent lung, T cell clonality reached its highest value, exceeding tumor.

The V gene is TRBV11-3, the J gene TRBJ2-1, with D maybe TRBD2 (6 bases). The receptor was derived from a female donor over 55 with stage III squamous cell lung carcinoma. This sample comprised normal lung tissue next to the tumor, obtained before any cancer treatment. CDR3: CASSLGGRGALIYNEQFF. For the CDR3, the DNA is TGTGCCAGCAGCTTAGGAGGGCGGGGAGCCCTAATTTACAATGAGCAGTTCTTC.